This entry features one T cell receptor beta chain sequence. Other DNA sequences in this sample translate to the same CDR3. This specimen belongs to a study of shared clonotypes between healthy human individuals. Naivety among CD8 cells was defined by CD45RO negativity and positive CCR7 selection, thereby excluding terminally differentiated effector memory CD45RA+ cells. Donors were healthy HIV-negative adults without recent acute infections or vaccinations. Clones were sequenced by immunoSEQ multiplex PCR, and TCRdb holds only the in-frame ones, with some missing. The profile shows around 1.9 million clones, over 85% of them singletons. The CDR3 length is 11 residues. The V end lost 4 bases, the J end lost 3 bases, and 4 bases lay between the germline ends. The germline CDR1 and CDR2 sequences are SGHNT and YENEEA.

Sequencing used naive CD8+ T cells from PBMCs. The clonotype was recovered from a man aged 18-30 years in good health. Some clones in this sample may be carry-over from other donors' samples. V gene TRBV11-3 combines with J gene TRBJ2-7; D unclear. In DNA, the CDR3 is TGTGCCAGCAGCTCCGGCTACGAGCAGTACTTC. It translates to CASSSGYEQYF.